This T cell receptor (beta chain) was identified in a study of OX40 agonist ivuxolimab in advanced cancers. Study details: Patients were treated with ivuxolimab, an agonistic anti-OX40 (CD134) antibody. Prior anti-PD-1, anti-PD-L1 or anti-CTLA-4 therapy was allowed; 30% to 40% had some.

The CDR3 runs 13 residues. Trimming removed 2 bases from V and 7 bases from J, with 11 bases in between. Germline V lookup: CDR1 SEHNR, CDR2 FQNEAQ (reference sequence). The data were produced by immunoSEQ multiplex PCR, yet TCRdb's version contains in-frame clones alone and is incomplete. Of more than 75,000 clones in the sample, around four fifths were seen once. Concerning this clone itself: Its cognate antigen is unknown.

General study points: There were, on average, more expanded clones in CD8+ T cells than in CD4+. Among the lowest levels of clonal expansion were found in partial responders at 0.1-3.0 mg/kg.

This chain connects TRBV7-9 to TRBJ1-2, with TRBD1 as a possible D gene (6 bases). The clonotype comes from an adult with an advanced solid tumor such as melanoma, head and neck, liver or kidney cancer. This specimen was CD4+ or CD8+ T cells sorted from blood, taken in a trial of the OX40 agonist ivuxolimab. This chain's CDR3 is CASSLIETGGYTF. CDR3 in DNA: TGTGCCAGCAGCTTAATCGAGACAGGTGGCTACACCTTC.